The rows below give T cell receptor beta chains drawn from one sample of a study of blood T cell repertoires in COVID-19. The method was immunoSEQ multiplex PCR; TCRdb's version includes in-frame clones alone and lacks a portion of them. Of tens of thousands of clones in the sample, 82% were seen once. Sample: peripheral blood. Every receptor here comes from a man in his forties or fifties with acute or convalescent COVID-19. Both conserved end residues are part of each CDR3. A D gene is named only where the DNA matches it firmly. Some rows have no size entry. The others give once, few or many, or a class for an expanded clone.

D gene,J gene,V gene,clone size,CDR3 DNA,CDR3 protein
-,TRBJ1-1,TRBV5-6,-,TGTGCCAGCAGCTTGGGACAGATCAATGTGAACACTGAAGCTTTCTTT,CASSLGQINVNTEAFF
TRBD1,TRBJ1-3,TRBV28,-,TGTGCCAGCAGTTTAACTGGGACAGGGTCCGGAAACACCATATATTTT,CASSLTGTGSGNTIYF
TRBD1,TRBJ2-5,TRBV7-2,once,TGTGCCAGCAGCTCCGGGACAGGGGGTTTACAAGAGACCCAGTACTTC,CASSSGTGGLQETQYF
-,TRBJ1-4,TRBV19,-,TGTGCCACCGAGAGTTCCACTAATGAAAAACTGTTTTTT,CATESSTNEKLFF
TRBD1,TRBJ1-1,TRBV7-2,-,TGTGCCAGCAGCGCGACAGGGAAGGGGACTGAAGCTTTCTTT,CASSATGKGTEAFF
-,TRBJ2-1,TRBV12-3/TRBV12-4,-,TGTGCCAGCAGTTCAACATCCAACGCCGAGCAGTTCTTC,CASSSTSNAEQFF
TRBD1,TRBJ1-5,TRBV2,-,TGTGCCAGCAGTGAATGGGAGACAGGGAACAATCAGCCCCAGCATTTT,CASSEWETGNNQPQHF
TRBD2,TRBJ2-7,TRBV7-8,-,TGTGCCAGCAGCTTAACTAGCGGGAGGTTATACGAGCAGTACTTC,CASSLTSGRLYEQYF
TRBD1,TRBJ1-2,TRBV7-9,-,TGTGCCAGCAGGCCAGGGGGGACTAACTATGGCTACACCTTC,CASRPGGTNYGYTF
TRBD2,TRBJ2-7,TRBV7-9,-,TGTGCCAGCAGCTTGATCAGCGGGGGCGAGGAGCAGTACTTC,CASSLISGGEEQYF
-,TRBJ2-7,TRBV10-2,-,TGCGCCAGCAGGCCGGAGGCAGCGCTCTCCTACGAGCAGTACTTC,CASRPEAALSYEQYF
-,TRBJ2-1,TRBV21-1,-,TGTGCCAGCAGCACTCTAAAGGGTGGGACTAGCGGGAGGGCCGGGTATGGTGAGCAGTTCTTC,CASSTLKGGTSGRAGYGEQFF
TRBD1,TRBJ1-6,TRBV7-3,-,TGTGCCAGCAGCGCCGCCGGGACAGTTAATTCACCCCTCCACTTT,CASSAAGTVNSPLHF
-,TRBJ2-5,TRBV3-1/TRBV3-2,-,TGTGCCAGCAATAACGGCGGGCCAAAAGAGGAGACCCAGTACTTC,CASNNGGPKEETQYF
-,TRBJ1-2,TRBV2,few,TGTGCCAGCAGTGGGACCAGGGAATATGGCTACACCTTC,CASSGTREYGYTF
-,TRBJ1-1,TRBV29-1,-,TGCAGCGTTGCGGAGTTGAACACTGAAGCTTTCTTT,CSVAELNTEAFF
-,TRBJ1-5,TRBV28,-,TGTGCCAGCAGAGGGGCAGGGGCCTGGCAGCCCCAGCATTTT,CASRGAGAWQPQHF
TRBD1,TRBJ1-1,TRBV5-8,-,TGTGCCAGCAGTCGGGACAGGGTGACTGAAGCTTTCTTT,CASSRDRVTEAFF
-,TRBJ2-1,TRBV16,-,TGTGCCAGCAGCCAATTTGAGGGAACCTACAATGAGCAGTTCTTC,CASSQFEGTYNEQFF
-,TRBJ1-5,TRBV7-8,-,TGTGCCAGCAGCTTAGGTAAAAGCAATCAGCCCCAGCATTTT,CASSLGKSNQPQHF
TRBD2,TRBJ2-3,TRBV3-1/TRBV3-2,-,TGTGCCAGCAGCCAAGTAATACGGGGGGGAATGGATGCGCAGTATTTT,CASSQVIRGGMDAQYF
-,TRBJ1-1,TRBV5-1,-,TGCGCCAGCAGCTTGGGACAGCAAATTCGTACAAACACTGAAGCTTTCTTT,CASSLGQQIRTNTEAFF
TRBD1,TRBJ1-5,TRBV28,-,TGTGCCAGCAGTTTGAGACAGGGGTGGACGGATCAGCCCCAGCATTTT,CASSLRQGWTDQPQHF
-,TRBJ2-3,TRBV4-1,-,TGCGCCAGCAGCCAAGATCCGGGTAGCACAGATACGCAGTATTTT,CASSQDPGSTDTQYF
TRBD1,TRBJ1-1,TRBV2,-,TGTGCCAGCAGTGAAAGACAGGGAGACACTGAAGCTTTCTTT,CASSERQGDTEAFF
TRBD2,TRBJ2-2,TRBV6-1,-,TGTGCCAGCAGTGAACTAGCGGGGAACACCGGGGAGCTGTTTTTT,CASSELAGNTGELFF
-,TRBJ1-1,TRBV18,-,TGTGCCAGCTCCCGGTCGTCGGTGGGGGGAAACACTGAAGCTTTCTTT,CASSRSSVGGNTEAFF
TRBD1,TRBJ2-5,TRBV5-1,-,TGCGCCAGCAGCTTAAGAGACAGGGCACGAGAGACCCAGTACTTC,CASSLRDRARETQYF
-,TRBJ2-3,TRBV7-3,-,TGTGCCAGCAGCTTAAGCGGCAGGGGCCGGGCGCCAGATACGCAGTATTTT,CASSLSGRGRAPDTQYF
TRBD1,TRBJ2-7,TRBV11-2,-,TGTGCCAGCAGCTCGTTTGGACAGGGCGAGCAGTACTTC,CASSSFGQGEQYF
-,TRBJ1-3,TRBV12-5,-,TGTGCTAGTGAAAACTCAGGGACTGGAAACACCATATATTTT,CASENSGTGNTIYF
-,TRBJ1-1,TRBV6-5,-,TGTGCCAGCCGGACGGGGAATATTGAAGCTTTCTTT,CASRTGNIEAFF
-,TRBJ1-2,TRBV6-1,-,TGTGCCAGCAGTGAACCTTACTATGGCTACACCTTC,CASSEPYYGYTF
TRBD2,TRBJ2-1,TRBV9,-,TGTGCCAGCAGCGTAGGAGGGCGGGGGGGCTCCAATGAGCAGTTCTTC,CASSVGGRGGSNEQFF
TRBD1,TRBJ1-2,TRBV5-4,once,TGTGCCAGCCGACCGGGACAGGGGGGCTACACCTTC,CASRPGQGGYTF
TRBD2,TRBJ2-3,TRBV2,-,TGTGCCAGCAGTCGCGGGGGACTAGCGGGAGATCGTGTAGATACGCAGTATTTT,CASSRGGLAGDRVDTQYF
-,TRBJ1-3,TRBV19,-,TGTGCCAGTAGGCAGACAGGCCGTGCTGGAAACACCATATATTTT,CASRQTGRAGNTIYF
-,TRBJ1-1,TRBV27,-,TGTGCCAGCAGTTTAGGGAGGGGAATAGGGAACACTGAAGCTTTCTTT,CASSLGRGIGNTEAFF
-,TRBJ2-1,TRBV28,-,TGTGCCAGCAGTTTAGCCGGGACTCCCGCCGGGTTGGAGCAGTTCTTC,CASSLAGTPAGLEQFF
TRBD1,TRBJ2-7,TRBV10-3,few,TGTGCCATCAGTAAATCGGACAGGGGTGAGGGCGAGCAGTACTTC,CAISKSDRGEGEQYF
-,TRBJ2-2,TRBV19,-,TGTGCCAGTATCCCGGGACAAGTTACCGGGGAGCTGTTTTTT,CASIPGQVTGELFF
TRBD2,TRBJ2-3,TRBV27,-,TGTGCCAGCAGTTCCGGGACTAGCGGGACGGATACGCAGTATTTT,CASSSGTSGTDTQYF
TRBD1,TRBJ1-3,TRBV6-5,few,TGTGCCAGCATCCAACAGGGGGCCTCTGGAAACACCATATATTTT,CASIQQGASGNTIYF
-,TRBJ2-3,TRBV12-3/TRBV12-4,-,TGTGCCAGCAGTTTGTCAGGCCGGGATACGCAGTATTTT,CASSLSGRDTQYF
-,TRBJ1-5,TRBV6-5,-,TGTGCCAGCAGGTCAGGGTGGACTACCAATCAGCCCCAGCATTTT,CASRSGWTTNQPQHF